This T cell receptor beta chain stems from a study of T-cell reconstitution after alpha-beta-depleted transplantation in children. Unique molecular identifiers were used in preparing the TCRbeta library. TCRdb reanalysed the PCR reads using MiXCR and keeps one entry per CDR3 protein. This sample has hundreds of thousands of distinct CDR3 sequences, with over 25% found just once. CDR1 is SQVTM and CDR2 is ANQGSEA in the germline V gene. The CDR3 runs to 18 residues. The V end lost 7 bases, the J end lost 0 bases, and 25 bases lay between the germline ends. A few counts support this clonotype. The sequencing here drew on PBMCs from the stem cell graft donor, taken from the stem cell graft. The origin of this receptor is a human donor who donated a stem cell graft to a child with aplastic anemia. The V gene is TRBV29-1, the J gene TRBJ1-5; no clear D gene. The CDR3 loop reads CSAGPWAAQLYSNQPQHF. In DNA, the CDR3 is TGCAGCGCCGGACCTTGGGCAGCCCAACTTTATAGCAATCAGCCCCAGCATTTT.